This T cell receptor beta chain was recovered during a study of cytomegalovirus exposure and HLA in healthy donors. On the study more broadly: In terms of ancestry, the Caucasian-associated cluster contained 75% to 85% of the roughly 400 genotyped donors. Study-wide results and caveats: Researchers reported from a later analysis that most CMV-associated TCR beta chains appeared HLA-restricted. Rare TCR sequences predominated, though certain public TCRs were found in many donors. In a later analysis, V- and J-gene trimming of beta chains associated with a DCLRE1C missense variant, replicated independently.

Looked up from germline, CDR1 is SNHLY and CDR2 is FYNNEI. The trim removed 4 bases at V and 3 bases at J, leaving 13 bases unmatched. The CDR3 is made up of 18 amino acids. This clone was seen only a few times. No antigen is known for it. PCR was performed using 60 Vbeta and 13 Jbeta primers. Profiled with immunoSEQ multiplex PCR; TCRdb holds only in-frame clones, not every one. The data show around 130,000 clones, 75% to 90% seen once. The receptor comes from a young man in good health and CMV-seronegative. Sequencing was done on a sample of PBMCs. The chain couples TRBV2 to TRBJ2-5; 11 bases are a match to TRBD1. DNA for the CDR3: TGTGCCAGCAGTGGGAATTTAGGGACAGGGGGAGGGGAAGAGACCCAGTACTTC. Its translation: CASSGNLGTGGGEETQYF.